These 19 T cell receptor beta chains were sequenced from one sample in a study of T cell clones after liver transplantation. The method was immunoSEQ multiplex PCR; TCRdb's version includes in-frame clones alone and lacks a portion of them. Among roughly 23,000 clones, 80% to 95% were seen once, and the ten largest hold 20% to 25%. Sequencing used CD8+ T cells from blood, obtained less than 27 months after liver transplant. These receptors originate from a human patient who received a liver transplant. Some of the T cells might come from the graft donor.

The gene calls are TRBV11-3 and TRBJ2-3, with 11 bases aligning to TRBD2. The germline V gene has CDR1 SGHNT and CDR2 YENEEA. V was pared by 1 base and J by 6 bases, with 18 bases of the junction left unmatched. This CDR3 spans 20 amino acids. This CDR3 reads CASSLGRRIPMTSGTDTQYF. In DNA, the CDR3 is TGTGCCAGCAGCTTAGGTAGGCGAATACCGATGACTAGCGGGACCGATACGCAGTATTTT.

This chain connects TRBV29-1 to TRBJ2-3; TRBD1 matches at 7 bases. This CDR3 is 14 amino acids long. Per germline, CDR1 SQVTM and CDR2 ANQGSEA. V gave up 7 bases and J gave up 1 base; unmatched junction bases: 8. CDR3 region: CSAEGQGGTDTQYF. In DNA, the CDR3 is TGCAGCGCCGAGGGTCAGGGGGGCACAGATACGCAGTATTTT.

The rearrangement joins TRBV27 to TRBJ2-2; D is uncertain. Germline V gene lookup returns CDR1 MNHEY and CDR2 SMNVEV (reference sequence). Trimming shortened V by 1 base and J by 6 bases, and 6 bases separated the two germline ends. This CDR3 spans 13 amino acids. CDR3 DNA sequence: TGTGCCAGCAGTTTATGGACCGCCGGGGAGCTGTTTTTT. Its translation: CASSLWTAGELFF.

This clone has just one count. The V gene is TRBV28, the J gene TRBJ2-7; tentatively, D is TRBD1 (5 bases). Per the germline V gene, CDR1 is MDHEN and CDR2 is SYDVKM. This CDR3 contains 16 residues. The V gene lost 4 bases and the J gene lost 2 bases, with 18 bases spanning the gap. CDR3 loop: CASSSDSSDNPYEQYF. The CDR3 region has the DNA TGTGCCAGCAGTTCCGACAGCTCAGATAACCCCTACGAGCAGTACTTC.

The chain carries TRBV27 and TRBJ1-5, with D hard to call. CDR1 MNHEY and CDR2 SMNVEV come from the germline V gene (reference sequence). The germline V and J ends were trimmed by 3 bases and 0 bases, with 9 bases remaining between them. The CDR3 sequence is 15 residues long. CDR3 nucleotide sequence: TGTGCCAGCAGTTTGACTGCCGATAGCAATCAGCCCCAGCATTTT. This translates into CASSLTADSNQPQHF.

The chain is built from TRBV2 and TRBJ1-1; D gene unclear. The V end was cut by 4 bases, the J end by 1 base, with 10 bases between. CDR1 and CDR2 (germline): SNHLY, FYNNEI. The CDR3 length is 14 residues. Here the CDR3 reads CASSAGLSNTEAFF. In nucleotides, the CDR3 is TGTGCCAGCAGTGCCGGGCTCTCGAACACTGAAGCTTTCTTT.

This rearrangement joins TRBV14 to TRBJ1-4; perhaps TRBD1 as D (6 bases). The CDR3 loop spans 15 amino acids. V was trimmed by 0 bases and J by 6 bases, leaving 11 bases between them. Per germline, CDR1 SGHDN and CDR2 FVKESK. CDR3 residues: CASSQDGQKYEKLFF. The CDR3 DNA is TGTGCCAGCAGCCAAGACGGACAGAAATATGAAAAACTGTTTTTT.

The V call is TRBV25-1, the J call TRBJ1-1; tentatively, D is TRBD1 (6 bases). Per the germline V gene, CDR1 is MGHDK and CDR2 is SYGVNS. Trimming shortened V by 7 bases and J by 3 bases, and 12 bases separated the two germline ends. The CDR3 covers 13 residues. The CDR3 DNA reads TGTGCCAGCACCCGAGGGGGATACACTGAAGCTTTCTTT. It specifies CASTRGGYTEAFF.

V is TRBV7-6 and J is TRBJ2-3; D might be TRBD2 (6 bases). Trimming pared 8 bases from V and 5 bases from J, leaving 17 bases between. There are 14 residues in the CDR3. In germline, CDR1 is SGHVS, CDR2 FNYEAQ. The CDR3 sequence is CASRDSGQGDTQYF. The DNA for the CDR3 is TGTGCCAGCCGAGACAGCGGGCAAGGAGATACGCAGTATTTT. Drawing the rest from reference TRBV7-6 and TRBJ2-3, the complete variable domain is GAGVSQSPRYKVTKRGQDVALRCDPISGHVSLYWYRQALGQGPEFLTYFNYEAQQDKSGLPNDRFSAERPEGSISTLTIQRTEQRDSAMYRCASRDSGQGDTQYFGPGTRLTVL.

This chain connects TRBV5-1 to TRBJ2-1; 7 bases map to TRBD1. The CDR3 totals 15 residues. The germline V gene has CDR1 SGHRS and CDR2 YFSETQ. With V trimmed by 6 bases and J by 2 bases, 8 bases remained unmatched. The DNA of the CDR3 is TGCGCCAGCATGATCGTAGGGGGCGCCTACAATGAGCAGTTCTTC. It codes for CASMIVGGAYNEQFF.

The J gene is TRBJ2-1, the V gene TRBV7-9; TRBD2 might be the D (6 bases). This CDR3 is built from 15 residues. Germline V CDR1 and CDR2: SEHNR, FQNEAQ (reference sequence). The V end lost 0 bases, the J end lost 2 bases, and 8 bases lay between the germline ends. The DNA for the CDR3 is TGTGCCAGCAGCTTAGCTAGCGGAACCTACAATGAGCAGTTCTTC. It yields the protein CASSLASGTYNEQFF.

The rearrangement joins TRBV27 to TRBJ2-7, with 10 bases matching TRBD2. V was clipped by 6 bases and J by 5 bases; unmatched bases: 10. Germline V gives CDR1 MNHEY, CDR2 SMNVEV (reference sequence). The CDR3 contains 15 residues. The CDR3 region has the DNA TGTGCCAGCAGGCTAAGCGGGAGGGTCCTGAACGAGCAGTACTTC. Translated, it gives CASRLSGRVLNEQYF.

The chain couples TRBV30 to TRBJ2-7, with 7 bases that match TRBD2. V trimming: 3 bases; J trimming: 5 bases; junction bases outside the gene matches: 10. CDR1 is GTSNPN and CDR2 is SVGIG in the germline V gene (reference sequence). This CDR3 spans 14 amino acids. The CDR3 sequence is CAWSLGAGVNEQYF. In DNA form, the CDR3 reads TGTGCCTGGAGCCTCGGGGCGGGAGTTAACGAGCAGTACTTC. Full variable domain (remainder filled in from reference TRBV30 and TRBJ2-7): SQTIHQWPATLVQPVGSPLSLECTVEGTSNPNLYWYRQAAGRGLQLLFYSVGIGQISSEVPQNLSASRPQDRQFILSSKKLLLSDSGFYLCAWSLGAGVNEQYFGPGTRLTVT.

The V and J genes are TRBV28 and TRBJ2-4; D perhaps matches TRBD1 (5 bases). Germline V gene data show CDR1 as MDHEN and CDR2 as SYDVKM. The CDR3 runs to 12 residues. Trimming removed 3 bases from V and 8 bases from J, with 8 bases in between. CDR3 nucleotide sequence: TGTGCCAGCAGTTTGTCAGGGTACATTCAGTACTTC. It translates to CASSLSGYIQYF.

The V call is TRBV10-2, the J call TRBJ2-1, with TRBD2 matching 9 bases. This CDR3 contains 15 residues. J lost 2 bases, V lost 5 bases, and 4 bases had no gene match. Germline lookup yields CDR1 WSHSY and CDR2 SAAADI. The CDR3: CASSSSGVPYNEQFF. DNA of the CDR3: TGCGCCAGCAGTTCTAGCGGGGTCCCCTACAATGAGCAGTTCTTC.

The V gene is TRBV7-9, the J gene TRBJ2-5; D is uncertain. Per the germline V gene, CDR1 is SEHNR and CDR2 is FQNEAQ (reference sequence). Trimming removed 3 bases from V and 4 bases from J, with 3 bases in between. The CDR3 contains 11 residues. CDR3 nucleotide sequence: TGTGCCAGCAGCTTTGGAGAGACCCAGTACTTC. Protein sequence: CASSFGETQYF.

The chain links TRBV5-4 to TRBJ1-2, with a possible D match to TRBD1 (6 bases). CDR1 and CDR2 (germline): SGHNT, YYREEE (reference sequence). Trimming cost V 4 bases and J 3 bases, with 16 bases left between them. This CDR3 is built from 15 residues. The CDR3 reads CASSADFRGHYGYTF. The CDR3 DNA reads TGTGCCAGCAGCGCCGACTTCAGGGGTCACTATGGCTACACCTTC.

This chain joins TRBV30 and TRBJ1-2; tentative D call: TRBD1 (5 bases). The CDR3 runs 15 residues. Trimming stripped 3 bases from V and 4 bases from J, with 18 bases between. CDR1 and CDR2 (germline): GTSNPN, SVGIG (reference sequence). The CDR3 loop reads CAWSAPPGKLYGYTF. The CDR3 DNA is TGTGCCTGGAGCGCACCTCCAGGGAAGCTCTATGGCTACACCTTC.

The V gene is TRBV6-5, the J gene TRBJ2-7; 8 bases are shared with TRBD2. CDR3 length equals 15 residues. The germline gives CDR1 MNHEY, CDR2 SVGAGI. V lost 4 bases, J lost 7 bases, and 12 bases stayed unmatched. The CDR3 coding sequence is TGTGCCAGCAGTTTTTCCAAAGCGGGAGTATCTGAGCAGTACTTC. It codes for CASSFSKAGVSEQYF.